The T cell receptor (beta chain) described here comes from a study of T cells in Graves' hyperthyroidism and ophthalmopathy. Study-level results: The model predicted ophthalmopathy a median 6.5 months before onset.

Amplification of TCR beta CDR3 regions was performed using RNA transcripts as template. TCR CDR3 underwent first-round RT-PCR with the HTBI primer set. TCRdb re-derived calls from the multiplex PCR reads in MiXCR, one entry per CDR3 protein. The sample contains nearly 750,000 distinct CDR3 sequences, roughly a third of which appear only once. When ophthalmopathy did not progress within 18 months, Graves' hyperthyroidism was considered stable. PBMCs were collected from a 10 ml volume of fresh peripheral blood. As for this clonotype: The target antigen is unknown.

Germline CDR1 LNHDA, CDR2 SQIVND (reference sequence). CDR3 length: 13 amino acids. Trimming removed 8 bases from V and 6 bases from J, with 16 bases in between. The sequenced material came from blood. The chain employs TRBV19 and TRBJ1-1, with D unclear. The clonotype originates from a woman between 40 and 55 years old with Graves' hyperthyroidism. The CDR3 DNA follows: TGTGCCAGTGCTAGAGAGGTCGCCGCTGAAGCTTTCTTT. Translation: CASAREVAAEAFF.